The rows below give T cell receptor beta chains drawn from one sample of a study of blood T cell repertoires in COVID-19. Profiled with immunoSEQ multiplex PCR; TCRdb holds only in-frame clones, not every one. The repertoire consists of hundreds of thousands of clones, with over 80% occurring once and the leading ten covering about 6%. The sequencing input was peripheral blood. These receptors all stem from a woman aged 45-65 years with COVID-19, enrolled during active disease. CDR3s include the opening cysteine and the closing phenylalanine or tryptophan. The D gene is left open where the match is weak. A clone size is listed for some rows: how often the clone was seen (once, few, many), or a class if it is expanded.

d_call,j_call,clone_size,v_call,cdr3_aa,cdr3_nt
NA,TRBJ1-5,NA,TRBV7-9,CASSLSGGRQPQHF,TGTGCCAGCAGCTTGTCTGGGGGCCGTCAGCCCCAGCATTTT
TRBD1,TRBJ2-6,NA,TRBV12-5,CASGTGTVAGANVLTF,TGTGCTAGTGGTACAGGGACAGTGGCTGGGGCCAACGTCCTGACTTTC
NA,TRBJ2-3,NA,TRBV29-1,CSVEGQGTDTQYF,TGCAGCGTTGAAGGTCAGGGCACAGATACGCAGTATTTT
NA,TRBJ1-3,once,TRBV9,CASSVLTGTTGNTIYF,TGTGCCAGCAGCGTACTCACCGGGACAACTGGAAACACCATATATTTT
TRBD2,TRBJ2-3,NA,TRBV30,CAWSVLFASGADTQYF,TGTGCCTGGAGTGTATTGTTCGCTAGCGGCGCAGATACGCAGTATTTT
NA,TRBJ2-1,NA,TRBV15,CATSRGGGTLNEQFF,TGTGCCACCAGCAGAGGGGGGGGCACTCTGAATGAGCAGTTCTTC
TRBD1,TRBJ2-5,NA,TRBV10-3,CAISEQGPLYF,TGTGCCATCAGTGAACAGGGGCCCCTGTACTTC
NA,TRBJ1-2,NA,TRBV6-2/TRBV6-3,CASSYLSEGTF,TGTGCCAGCAGTTACTTGTCCGAGGGCACCTTC
NA,TRBJ1-5,NA,TRBV30,CAWNPRTGTSNQPQHF,TGTGCCTGGAATCCCCGCACCGGGACAAGCAATCAGCCCCAGCATTTT
NA,TRBJ1-6,NA,TRBV6-5,CASRTRVLESPLHF,TGTGCCAGCAGGACCAGGGTCTTAGAATCACCCCTCCACTTT
TRBD2,TRBJ2-7,NA,TRBV19,CASSPNRGLARYEQYF,TGTGCCAGTAGCCCAAACCGGGGACTAGCTCGATACGAGCAGTACTTC
TRBD2,TRBJ2-7,NA,TRBV27,CASSLTGGGSYEQYF,TGTGCCAGCAGTTTAACTGGGGGGGGTTCCTACGAGCAGTACTTC
NA,TRBJ2-1,NA,TRBV18,CASSLSGSAKFYSEQFF,TGTGCCAGCTCACTTTCCGGGAGCGCGAAATTTTATAGTGAGCAGTTCTTC
TRBD2,TRBJ2-7,NA,TRBV4-2,CASSDPSGRHYEQYF,TGTGCCAGCAGCGACCCTAGCGGGAGACACTACGAGCAGTACTTC
TRBD2,TRBJ2-5,NA,TRBV18,CASSPQGGETQYF,TGTGCCAGCTCACCGCAGGGAGGGGAGACCCAGTACTTC
NA,TRBJ1-2,NA,TRBV7-9,CASSFFPIQGPTIYGYTF,TGTGCCAGCAGCTTTTTTCCCATTCAGGGTCCCACAATCTATGGCTACACCTTC
NA,TRBJ2-1,NA,TRBV18,CASSPPRGSYNEQFF,TGTGCCAGCTCACCACCCCGGGGGAGCTACAATGAGCAGTTCTTC
TRBD2,TRBJ2-3,once,TRBV9,CASGFGGRGTDTQYF,TGTGCCAGCGGCTTCGGCGGGAGAGGGACAGATACGCAGTATTTT
NA,TRBJ2-7,NA,TRBV23-1,CASSHSDCLAYEQYF,TGCGCCAGCAGTCATTCTGACTGTTTGGCCTACGAGCAGTACTTC
NA,TRBJ2-7,NA,TRBV3-1/TRBV3-2,CASSPTGTYEQYF,TGTGCCAGCAGCCCGACAGGTACCTACGAGCAGTACTTC
NA,TRBJ2-7,NA,TRBV6-5,CASSNPRQSSYEQYF,TGTGCCAGCAGCAATCCACGACAGAGCTCCTACGAGCAGTACTTC
NA,TRBJ2-7,NA,TRBV6-1,CASSDQTYEQYF,TGTGCCAGCAGTGACCAAACCTACGAGCAGTACTTC
TRBD1,TRBJ2-3,NA,TRBV6-5,CASRRDRGPTDTQYF,TGTGCCAGCAGGCGGGACAGGGGGCCCACAGATACGCAGTATTTT
NA,TRBJ1-3,NA,TRBV18,CASSPRQNSQNLGFGNTIYF,TGTGCCAGCTCACCGCGACAGAACAGCCAAAATCTCGGGTTCGGAAACACCATATATTTT
NA,TRBJ1-2,NA,TRBV7-2,CASSLVRGDGYTF,TGTGCCAGCAGCTTAGTACGGGGGGACGGCTACACCTTC
NA,TRBJ2-6,NA,TRBV7-2,CASSLAGGSGANVLTF,TGTGCCAGCAGCTTAGCGGGAGGCTCTGGGGCCAACGTCCTGACTTTC
TRBD2,TRBJ2-1,NA,TRBV7-2,CASSPVAGSYNEQFF,TGTGCCAGCAGCCCAGTAGCGGGATCCTACAATGAGCAGTTCTTC
NA,TRBJ2-5,NA,TRBV15,CATSRGRAADWETQYF,TGTGCCACCAGCAGAGGCCGAGCGGCGGATTGGGAGACCCAGTACTTC
TRBD2,TRBJ2-7,NA,TRBV18,CATAGDLDYYEQYF,TGTGCCACTGCGGGAGATCTTGATTACTACGAGCAGTACTTC
NA,TRBJ2-1,NA,TRBV12-2,CASRLGSLLPRGEQFF,TGTGCAAGTCGCTTAGGAAGCCTGTTGCCCCGGGGTGAGCAGTTCTTC
TRBD2,TRBJ2-2,once,TRBV5-1,CASSLDPGVAGLTGELFF,TGCGCCAGCAGCTTGGATCCAGGTGTAGCGGGGCTGACCGGGGAGCTGTTTTTT
NA,TRBJ2-7,few,TRBV4-1,CASSHLSEQYF,TGCGCCAGCAGCCATCTTTCCGAGCAGTACTTC
NA,TRBJ1-2,NA,TRBV9,CASTRQARDLGYGYTF,TGTGCCAGCACGCGCCAGGCCAGGGATCTGGGCTATGGCTACACCTTC
TRBD1,TRBJ1-2,NA,TRBV18,CASSPQSGGLPNYGYTF,TGTGCCAGCTCACCACAGTCAGGGGGACTGCCTAACTATGGCTACACCTTC
NA,TRBJ2-2,few,TRBV11-3,CASSLDTLTGELFF,TGTGCCAGCAGCTTAGATACTTTGACCGGGGAGCTGTTTTTT
TRBD1,TRBJ2-6,NA,TRBV27,CASTLGGRGFGANVLTF,TGTGCCAGCACCTTAGGGGGCAGGGGATTTGGGGCCAACGTCCTGACTTTC
TRBD1,TRBJ1-1,NA,TRBV29-1,CSVDLMPRTGDTEAFF,TGCAGCGTTGACCTAATGCCTCGGACAGGGGACACTGAAGCTTTCTTT
NA,TRBJ1-5,few,TRBV28,CASSSLGRSDSNQPQHF,TGTGCCAGCAGCTCCCTCGGCAGGTCGGATAGCAATCAGCCCCAGCATTTT
TRBD2,TRBJ2-7,NA,TRBV2,CASSAKGGGGSYEQYF,TGTGCCAGCAGTGCCAAGGGTGGCGGGGGATCCTACGAGCAGTACTTC
TRBD2,TRBJ2-7,NA,TRBV9,CASSPGGGLPSYEQYF,TGTGCCAGCAGCCCGGGGGGGGGCCTACCCTCCTACGAGCAGTACTTC
TRBD2,TRBJ2-7,few,TRBV27,CASSPGTSMYEQYF,TGTGCCAGCAGTCCTGGGACTAGCATGTACGAGCAGTACTTC
TRBD1,TRBJ1-1,NA,TRBV6-5,CASRQGARGTEAFF,TGTGCCAGTAGACAGGGGGCGCGGGGCACTGAAGCTTTCTTT
TRBD2,TRBJ2-7,NA,TRBV7-3,CASSQGLLSYEQYF,TGTGCCAGCAGCCAGGGACTACTCTCCTACGAGCAGTACTTC
TRBD1,TRBJ1-2,NA,TRBV5-1,CASSPKTGQNYGYTF,TGCGCCAGCAGCCCGAAGACAGGGCAAAACTATGGCTACACCTTC
NA,TRBJ2-7,NA,TRBV18,CASSPRTLSYEQYF,TGTGCCAGCTCACCCCGGACTCTCTCCTACGAGCAGTACTTC
TRBD2,TRBJ2-1,NA,TRBV27,CASSSRLAVYNEQFF,TGTGCCAGCAGTTCTCGACTAGCGGTGTACAATGAGCAGTTCTTC
NA,TRBJ1-5,NA,TRBV19,CASNLGGSNQPQHF,TGTGCCAGTAATTTGGGGGGTAGCAATCAGCCCCAGCATTTT
NA,TRBJ2-7,once,TRBV12-3/TRBV12-4,CASSLERGHEQYF,TGTGCCAGCAGTTTAGAAAGGGGCCACGAGCAGTACTTC
TRBD1,TRBJ1-2,NA,TRBV30,CAWSTGGGYGYTF,TGTGCCTGGAGTACAGGGGGTGGCTATGGCTACACCTTC
TRBD2,TRBJ2-1,NA,TRBV24-1,CATSDPSTSGENNEQFF,TGTGCCACCAGTGATCCATCGACTAGCGGGGAAAACAATGAGCAGTTCTTC